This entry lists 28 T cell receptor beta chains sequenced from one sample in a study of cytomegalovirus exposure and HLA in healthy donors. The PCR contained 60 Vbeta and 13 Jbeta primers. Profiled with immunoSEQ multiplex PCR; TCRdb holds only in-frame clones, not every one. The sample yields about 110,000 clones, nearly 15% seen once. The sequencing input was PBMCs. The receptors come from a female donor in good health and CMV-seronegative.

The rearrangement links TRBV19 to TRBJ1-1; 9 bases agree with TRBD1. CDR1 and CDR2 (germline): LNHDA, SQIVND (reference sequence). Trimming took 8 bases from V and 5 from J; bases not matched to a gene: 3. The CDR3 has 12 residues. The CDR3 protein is CASGTGWTEAFF. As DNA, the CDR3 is TGTGCCAGTGGGACAGGGTGGACTGAAGCTTTCTTT.

The CDR3 sequence is CASSRNRGGFGTNEKLFF. CDR3 sequence (DNA): TGTGCCAGCAGCCGAAACAGGGGTGGGTTTGGAACTAATGAAAAACTGTTTTTT. V is TRBV11-1 and J is TRBJ1-4; 7 bases map to TRBD1. J gave up 1 base and V 5 bases, and 13 bases lay outside the gene matches. The germline gives CDR1 SGHAT, CDR2 FQDESV (reference sequence). This CDR3 has 18 residues. The entire variable domain, with the rest obtained from reference TRBV11-1 and TRBJ1-4, is as follows: EAEVAQSPRYKITEKSQAVAFWCDPISGHATLYWYRQILGQGPELLVQFQDESVVDDSQLPKDRFSAERLKGVDSTLKIQPAELGDSAMYLCASSRNRGGFGTNEKLFFGSGTQLSVL.

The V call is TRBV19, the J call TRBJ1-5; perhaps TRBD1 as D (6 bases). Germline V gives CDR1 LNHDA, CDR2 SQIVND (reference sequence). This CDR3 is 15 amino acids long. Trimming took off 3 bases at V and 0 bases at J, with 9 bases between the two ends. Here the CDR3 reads CASSMGASSNQPQHF. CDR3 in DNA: TGTGCCAGTAGTATGGGGGCCTCTAGCAATCAGCCCCAGCATTTT. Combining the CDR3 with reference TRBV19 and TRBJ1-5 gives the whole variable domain DGGITQSPKYLFRKEGQNVTLSCEQNLNHDAMYWYRQDPGQGLRLIYYSQIVNDFQKGDIAEGYSVSREKKESFPLTVTSAQKNPTAFYLCASSMGASSNQPQHFGDGTRLSIL.

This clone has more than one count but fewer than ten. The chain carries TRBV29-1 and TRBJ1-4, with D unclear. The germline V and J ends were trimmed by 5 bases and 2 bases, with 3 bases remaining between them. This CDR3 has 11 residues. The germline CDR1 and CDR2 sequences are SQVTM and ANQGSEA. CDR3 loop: CSVHTNEKLFF. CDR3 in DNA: TGCAGCGTTCATACTAATGAAAAACTGTTTTTT. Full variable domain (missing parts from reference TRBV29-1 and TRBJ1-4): SAVISQKPSRDICQRGTSLTIQCQVDSQVTMMFWYRQQPGQSLTLIATANQGSEATYESGFVIDKFPISRPNLTFSTLTVSNMSPEDSSIYLCSVHTNEKLFFGSGTQLSVL.

The CDR3 DNA sequence: TGCGCCAGCGGCACGGGACAGGCCCAATACGAGCAGTACTTC. It encodes CASGTGQAQYEQYF. V gene TRBV5-1 combines with J gene TRBJ2-7, with 8 bases lining up with TRBD1. After removal of 7 bases from V and 4 bases from J, the junction contained 10 bases not matched to a gene. CDR1 is SGHRS, CDR2 YFSETQ, per germline. The CDR3 is 14 amino acids.

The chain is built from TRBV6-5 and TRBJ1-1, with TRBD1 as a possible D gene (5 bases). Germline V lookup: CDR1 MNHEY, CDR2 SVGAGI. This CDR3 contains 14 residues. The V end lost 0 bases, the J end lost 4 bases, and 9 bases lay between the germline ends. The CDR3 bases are TGTGCCAGCAGTTACTCTGGGGGGTTCACTGAAGCTTTCTTT. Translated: CASSYSGGFTEAFF.

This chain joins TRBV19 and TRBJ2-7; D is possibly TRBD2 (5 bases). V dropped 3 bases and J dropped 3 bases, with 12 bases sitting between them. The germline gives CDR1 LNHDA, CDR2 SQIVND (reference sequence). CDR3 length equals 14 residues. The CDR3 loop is CASSMKVAIYEQYF. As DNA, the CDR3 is TGTGCCAGTAGTATGAAGGTAGCGATCTACGAGCAGTACTTC. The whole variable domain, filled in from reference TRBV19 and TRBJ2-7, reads DGGITQSPKYLFRKEGQNVTLSCEQNLNHDAMYWYRQDPGQGLRLIYYSQIVNDFQKGDIAEGYSVSREKKESFPLTVTSAQKNPTAFYLCASSMKVAIYEQYFGPGTRLTVT.

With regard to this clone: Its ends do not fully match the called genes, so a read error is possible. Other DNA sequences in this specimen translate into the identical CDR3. This CDR3 is CAISETPTPYNSPLHF. CDR3 bases: TGTGCCATTAGTGAGACCCCGACACCATATAATTCACCCCTCCACTTT. The chain employs TRBV10-3 and TRBJ1-6; no clear D gene. Germline CDR1 reads ENHRY; CDR2 reads SYGVKD. The CDR3 is 16 amino acids.

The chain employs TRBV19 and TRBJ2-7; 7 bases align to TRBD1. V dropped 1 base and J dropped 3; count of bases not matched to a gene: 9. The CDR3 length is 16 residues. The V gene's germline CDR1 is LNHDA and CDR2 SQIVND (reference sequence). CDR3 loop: CASSIAYGQGVYEQYF. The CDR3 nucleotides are TGTGCCAGTAGTATAGCCTACGGGCAGGGGGTCTACGAGCAGTACTTC. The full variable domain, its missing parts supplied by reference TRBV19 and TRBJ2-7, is DGGITQSPKYLFRKEGQNVTLSCEQNLNHDAMYWYRQDPGQGLRLIYYSQIVNDFQKGDIAEGYSVSREKKESFPLTVTSAQKNPTAFYLCASSIAYGQGVYEQYFGPGTRLTVT.

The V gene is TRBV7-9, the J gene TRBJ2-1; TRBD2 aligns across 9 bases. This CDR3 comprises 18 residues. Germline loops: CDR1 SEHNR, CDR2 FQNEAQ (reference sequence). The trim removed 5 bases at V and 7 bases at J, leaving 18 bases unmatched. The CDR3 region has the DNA TGTGCCAGCAGCAATCAACGGGGCGGGAGGGCCTTAGGGAATGAGCAGTTCTTC. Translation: CASSNQRGGRALGNEQFF.

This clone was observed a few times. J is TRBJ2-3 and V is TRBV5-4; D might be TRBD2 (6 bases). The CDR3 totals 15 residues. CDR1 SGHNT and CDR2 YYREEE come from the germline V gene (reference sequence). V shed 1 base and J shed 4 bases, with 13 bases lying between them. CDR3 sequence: CASSLPEGRSDTQYF. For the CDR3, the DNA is TGTGCCAGCAGCTTGCCGGAGGGCCGATCAGATACGCAGTATTTT.

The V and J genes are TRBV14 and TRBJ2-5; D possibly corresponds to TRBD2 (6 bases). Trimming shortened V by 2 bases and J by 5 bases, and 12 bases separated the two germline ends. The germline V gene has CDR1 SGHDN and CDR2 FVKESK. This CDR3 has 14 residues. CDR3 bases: TGTGCCAGCAGCCAATGGACGGGAGACGAGACCCAGTACTTC. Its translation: CASSQWTGDETQYF.

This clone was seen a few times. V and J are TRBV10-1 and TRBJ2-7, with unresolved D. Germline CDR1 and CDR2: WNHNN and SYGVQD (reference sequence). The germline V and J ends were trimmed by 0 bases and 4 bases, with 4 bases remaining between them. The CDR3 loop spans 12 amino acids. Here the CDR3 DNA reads TGCGCCAGCAGTGAGTCTTCTTACGAGCAGTACTTC. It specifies CASSESSYEQYF.

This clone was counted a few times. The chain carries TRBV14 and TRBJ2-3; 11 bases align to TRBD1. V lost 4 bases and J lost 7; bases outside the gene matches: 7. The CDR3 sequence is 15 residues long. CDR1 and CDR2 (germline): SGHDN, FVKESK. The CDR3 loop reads CASSPWTGGHNTQYF. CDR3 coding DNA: TGTGCCAGCAGCCCTTGGACAGGGGGCCACAATACGCAGTATTTT. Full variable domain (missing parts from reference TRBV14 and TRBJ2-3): EAGVTQFPSHSVIEKGQTVTLRCDPISGHDNLYWYRRVMGKEIKFLLHFVKESKQDESGMPNNRFLAERTGGTYSTLKVQPAELEDSGVYFCASSPWTGGHNTQYFGPGTRLTVL.

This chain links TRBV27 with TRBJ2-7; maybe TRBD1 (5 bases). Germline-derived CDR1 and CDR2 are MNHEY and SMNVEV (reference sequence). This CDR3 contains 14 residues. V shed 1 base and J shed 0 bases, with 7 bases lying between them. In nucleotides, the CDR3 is TGTGCCAGCAGTTTATACAGGAGCTCCTACGAGCAGTACTTC. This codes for CASSLYRSSYEQYF.

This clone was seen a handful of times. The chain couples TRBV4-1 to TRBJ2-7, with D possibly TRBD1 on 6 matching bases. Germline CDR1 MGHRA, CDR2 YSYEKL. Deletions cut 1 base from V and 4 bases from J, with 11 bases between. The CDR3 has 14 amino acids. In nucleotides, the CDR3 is TGCGCCAGCAGCCAAGTTCCAGGGGATTACGAGCAGTACTTC. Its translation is CASSQVPGDYEQYF.

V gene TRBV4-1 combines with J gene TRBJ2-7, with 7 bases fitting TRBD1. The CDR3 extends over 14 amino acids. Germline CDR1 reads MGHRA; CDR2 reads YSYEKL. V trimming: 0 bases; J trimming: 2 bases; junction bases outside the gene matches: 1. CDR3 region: CASSQDRGPYEQYF. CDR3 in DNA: TGCGCCAGCAGCCAAGATAGGGGGCCCTACGAGCAGTACTTC.

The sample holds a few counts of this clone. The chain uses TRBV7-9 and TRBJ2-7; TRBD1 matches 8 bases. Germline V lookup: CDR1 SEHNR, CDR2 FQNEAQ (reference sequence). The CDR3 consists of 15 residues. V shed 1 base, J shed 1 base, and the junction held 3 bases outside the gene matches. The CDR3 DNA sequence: TGTGCCAGCAGCTTAGACAGGGGGACTTCCTACGAGCAGTACTTC. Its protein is CASSLDRGTSYEQYF.

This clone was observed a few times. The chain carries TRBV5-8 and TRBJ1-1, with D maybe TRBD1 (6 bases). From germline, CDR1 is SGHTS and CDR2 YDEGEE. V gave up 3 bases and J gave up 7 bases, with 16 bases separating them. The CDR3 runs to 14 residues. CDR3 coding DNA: TGTGCCAGCAGCTACCACCAGGGGAGCAGTGAAGCTTTCTTT. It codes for CASSYHQGSSEAFF.

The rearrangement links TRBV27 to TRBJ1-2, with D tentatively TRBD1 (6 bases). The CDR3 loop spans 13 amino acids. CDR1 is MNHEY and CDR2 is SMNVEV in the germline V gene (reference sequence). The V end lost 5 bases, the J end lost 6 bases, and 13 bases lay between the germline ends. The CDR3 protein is CASSEVTGNGYTF. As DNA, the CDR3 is TGTGCCAGCAGTGAAGTTACAGGGAATGGCTACACCTTC.

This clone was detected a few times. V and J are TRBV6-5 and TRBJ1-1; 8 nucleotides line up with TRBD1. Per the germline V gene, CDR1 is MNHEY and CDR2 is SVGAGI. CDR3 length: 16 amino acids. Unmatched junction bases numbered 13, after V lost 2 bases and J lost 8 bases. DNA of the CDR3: TGTGCCAGCAGTTACGGAATGGGAGACAGGGGATTAGAAGCTTTCTTT. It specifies CASSYGMGDRGLEAFF.

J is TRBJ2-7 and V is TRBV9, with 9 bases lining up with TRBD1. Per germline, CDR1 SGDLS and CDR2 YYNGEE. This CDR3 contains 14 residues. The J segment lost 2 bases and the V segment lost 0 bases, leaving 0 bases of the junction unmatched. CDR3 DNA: TGTGCCAGCAGCGTAGGGACAGGGGCCTACGAGCAGTACTTC. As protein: CASSVGTGAYEQYF. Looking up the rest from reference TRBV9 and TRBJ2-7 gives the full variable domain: DSGVTQTPKHLITATGQRVTLRCSPRSGDLSVYWYQQSLDQGLQFLIQYYNGEERAKGNILERFSAQQFPDLHSELNLSSLELGDSALYFCASSVGTGAYEQYFGPGTRLTVT.

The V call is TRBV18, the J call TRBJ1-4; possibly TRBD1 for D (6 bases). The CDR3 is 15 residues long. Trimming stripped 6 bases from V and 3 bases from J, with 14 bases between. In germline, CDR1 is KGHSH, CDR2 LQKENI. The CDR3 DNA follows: TGTGCCAGCTCCCGCCCTGGGGGCCCTAATGAAAAACTGTTTTTT. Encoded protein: CASSRPGGPNEKLFF. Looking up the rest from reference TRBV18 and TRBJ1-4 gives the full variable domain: NAGVMQNPRHLVRRRGQEARLRCSPMKGHSHVYWYRQLPEEGLKFMVYLQKENIIDESGMPKERFSAEFPKEGPSILRIQQVVRGDSAAYFCASSRPGGPNEKLFFGSGTQLSVL.

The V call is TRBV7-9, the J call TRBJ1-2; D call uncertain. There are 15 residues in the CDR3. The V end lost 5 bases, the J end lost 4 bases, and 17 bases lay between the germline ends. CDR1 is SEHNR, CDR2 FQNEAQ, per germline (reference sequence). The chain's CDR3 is CASSPPGSYLYGYTF. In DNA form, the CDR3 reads TGTGCCAGCAGCCCCCCCGGGAGTTACCTCTATGGCTACACCTTC. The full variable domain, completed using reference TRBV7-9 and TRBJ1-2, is DTGVSQNPRHKITKRGQNVTFRCDPISEHNRLYWYRQTLGQGPEFLTYFQNEAQLEKSRLLSDRFSAERPKGSFSTLEIQRTEQGDSAMYLCASSPPGSYLYGYTFGSGTRLTVV.

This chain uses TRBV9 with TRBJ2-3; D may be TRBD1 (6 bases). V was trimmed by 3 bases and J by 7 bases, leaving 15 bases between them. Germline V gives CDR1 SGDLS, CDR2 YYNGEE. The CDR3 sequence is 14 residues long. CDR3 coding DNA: TGTGCCAGCAGCGACCCAGGGGCAGGGCATACGCAGTATTTT. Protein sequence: CASSDPGAGHTQYF.

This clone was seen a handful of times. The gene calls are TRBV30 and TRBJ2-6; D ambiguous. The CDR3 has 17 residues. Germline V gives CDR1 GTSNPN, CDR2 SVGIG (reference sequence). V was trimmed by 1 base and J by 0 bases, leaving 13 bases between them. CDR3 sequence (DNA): TGTGCCTGGAGTGGACTGGGTCTTACCTCTGGGGCCAACGTCCTGACTTTC. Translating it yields CAWSGLGLTSGANVLTF.

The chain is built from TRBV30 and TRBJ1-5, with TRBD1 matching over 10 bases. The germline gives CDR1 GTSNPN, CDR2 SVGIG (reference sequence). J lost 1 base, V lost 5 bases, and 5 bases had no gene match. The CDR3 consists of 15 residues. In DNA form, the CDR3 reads TGTGCCTGGGGGACAGGGGTTGGCAGCAATCAGCCCCAGCATTTT. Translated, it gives CAWGTGVGSNQPQHF.

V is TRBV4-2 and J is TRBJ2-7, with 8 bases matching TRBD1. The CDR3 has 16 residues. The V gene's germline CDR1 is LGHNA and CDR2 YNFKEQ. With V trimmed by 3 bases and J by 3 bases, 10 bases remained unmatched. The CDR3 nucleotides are TGTGCCAGCAGCCAGGCTCCAAGGACAGGGAACTACGAGCAGTACTTC. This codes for CASSQAPRTGNYEQYF.